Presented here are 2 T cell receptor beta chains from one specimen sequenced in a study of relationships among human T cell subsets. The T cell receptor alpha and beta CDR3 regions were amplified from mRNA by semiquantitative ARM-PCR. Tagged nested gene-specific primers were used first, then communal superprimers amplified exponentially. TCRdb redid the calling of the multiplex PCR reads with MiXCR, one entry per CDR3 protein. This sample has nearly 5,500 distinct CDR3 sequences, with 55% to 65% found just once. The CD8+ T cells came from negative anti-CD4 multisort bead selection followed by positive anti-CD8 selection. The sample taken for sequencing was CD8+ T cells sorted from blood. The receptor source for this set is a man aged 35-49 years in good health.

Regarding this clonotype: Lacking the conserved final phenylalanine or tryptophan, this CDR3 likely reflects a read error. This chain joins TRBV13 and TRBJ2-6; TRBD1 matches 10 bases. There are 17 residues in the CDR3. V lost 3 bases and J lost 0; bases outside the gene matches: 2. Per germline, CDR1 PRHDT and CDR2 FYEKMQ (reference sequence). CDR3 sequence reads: CASSFGDRGSGANVLTL. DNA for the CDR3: TGTGCCAGCAGCTTCGGGGACAGGGGCTCTGGGGCCAACGTCCTGACTCTC.

As DNA, the CDR3 is TGTGCAGTGGGAGGACAGGGAGGCACTGAAGCTTTCTTT. Its protein product is CAVGGQGGTEAFF. The chain couples TRBV7-9 to TRBJ1-1, with TRBD1 identical over 8 bases. CDR1 SEHNR and CDR2 FQNEAQ come from the germline V gene (reference sequence). The CDR3 consists of 13 residues.